Following are 19 T cell receptor beta chains from one sample sequenced in a study of type 1 regulatory T cells. These receptors have no known antigen. One entry per CDR3 protein results from TCRdb running MiXCR on the reads. The sample includes just over 14,000 distinct CDR3 sequences, roughly an eighth of them seen just once. Sample: cultured T cells, either the whole culture or a sorted T cell fraction (not recorded which). These receptor sequences come from a human donor in good health.

The V and J genes are TRBV29-1 and TRBJ1-1; 7 nucleotides agree with TRBD1. In germline, CDR1 is SQVTM, CDR2 ANQGSEA. The trim removed 4 bases at V and 2 bases at J, leaving 4 bases unmatched. The CDR3 sequence is 13 residues long. CDR3 region: CSVAGQLNTEAFF. The CDR3 DNA reads as TGCAGCGTTGCGGGACAGCTTAACACTGAAGCTTTCTTT.

This clonotype was detected only a few times. The chain carries TRBV19 and TRBJ2-1; 7 nucleotides agree with TRBD2. The germline V gene encodes CDR1 LNHDA and CDR2 SQIVND (reference sequence). V trimming: 8 bases; J trimming: 3 bases; junction bases outside the gene matches: 7. This CDR3 comprises 14 residues. The CDR3, as DNA: TGTGCCAGTTGTGTCGGGAGGTACTACAATGAGCAGTTCTTC. Its translation: CASCVGRYYNEQFF.

The sample holds many counts of this clonotype. This chain joins TRBV5-1 and TRBJ2-1; 13 nucleotides align to TRBD2. This CDR3 contains 18 residues. J was trimmed by 0 bases and V by 4 bases; bases with no gene match: 7. Germline V gene sequence: CDR1 SGHRS, CDR2 YFSETQ. This CDR3 reads CASSPGLAGSSSYNEQFF. The DNA of the CDR3 is TGCGCCAGCAGCCCGGGACTAGCGGGGAGTAGCTCCTACAATGAGCAGTTCTTC. The whole variable domain, remainder taken from reference TRBV5-1 and TRBJ2-1, is KAGVTQTPRYLIKTRGQQVTLSCSPISGHRSVSWYQQTPGQGLQFLFEYFSETQRNKGNFPGRFSGRQFSNSRSEMNVSTLELGDSALYLCASSPGLAGSSSYNEQFFGPGTRLTVL.

This clonotype was seen many times. This chain links TRBV6-1 with TRBJ1-5; unclear D gene. Germline CDR1 and CDR2: MNHNS and SASEGT. This CDR3 is built from 14 residues. V lost 1 base to trimming and J lost 12 bases, with 16 bases between them. CDR3 region: CASSEDLQLGRQHF. CDR3 nucleotide sequence: TGTGCCAGCAGTGAAGATTTACAACTAGGGCGCCAGCATTTT.

This clonotype was found a few times. The V and J genes are TRBV20-1 and TRBJ2-7; D perhaps matches TRBD2 (6 bases). The CDR3 loop spans 13 amino acids. Trimming shortened V by 3 bases and J by 3 bases, and 12 bases separated the two germline ends. Germline CDR1 reads DFQATT; CDR2 reads SNEGSKA (reference sequence). CDR3 DNA: TGCAGTGCTAGTTCCGGGAGTATCTACGAGCAGTACTTC. Amino acid sequence: CSASSGSIYEQYF.

This clonotype was counted at least ten times. The genes are TRBV12-3 or TRBV12-4 and TRBJ1-5, with D perhaps TRBD1 (5 bases). The V gene lost 4 bases and the J gene lost 0 bases, with 7 bases spanning the gap. The CDR3 is 14 amino acids. CDR3 sequence: CASSSTDSNQPQHF. In DNA, the CDR3 is TGTGCCAGCAGTTCGACAGATAGCAATCAGCCCCAGCATTTT.

This clonotype is medium-sized by share. J is TRBJ1-4 and V is TRBV24-1; D ambiguous. With 6 bases removed from V and 5 bases from J, the gap between germline ends came to 12 bases. The CDR3 is 14 residues long. The V gene's germline CDR1 is KGHDR and CDR2 SFDVKD. The DNA of the CDR3 is TGTGCCACCAGTCAAGGACCGGCAAATGAAAAACTGTTTTTT. It encodes CATSQGPANEKLFF.

V and J are TRBV5-6 and TRBJ2-5, with 10 nucleotides matching TRBD2. This CDR3 comprises 15 residues. V was clipped by 6 bases and J by 5 bases; unmatched bases: 10. Germline CDR1 reads SGHDT; CDR2 reads YYEEEE. The CDR3 bases are TGTGCCAGCATTCCTAGCGGGAGCATTTGGGAGACCCAGTACTTC. It encodes CASIPSGSIWETQYF. The full variable domain, its missing parts supplied by reference TRBV5-6 and TRBJ2-5, is DAGVTQSPTHLIKTRGQQVTLRCSPKSGHDTVSWYQQALGQGPQFIFQYYEEEERQRGNFPDRFSGHQFPNYSSELNVNALLLGDSALYLCASIPSGSIWETQYFGPGTRLLVL.

Regarding this clonotype: With a much larger clone just one base away, this may be a read error. The rearrangement joins TRBV5-1 to TRBJ2-2; either TRBD1 or TRBD2 may supply D (5 bases each). Germline lookup yields CDR1 SGHRS and CDR2 YFSETQ. The CDR3 extends over 12 amino acids. CDR3 coding DNA: TGCGCCAGCAGCTTTGGGACCGGGGAGCAGTTTTTT. Protein: CASSFGTGEQFF.

Many counts were recorded for this clonotype. V usage is TRBV20-1 and J usage is TRBJ2-1; a possible D gene is TRBD2 (6 bases). The germline V gene encodes CDR1 DFQATT and CDR2 SNEGSKA (reference sequence). V was pared by 6 bases and J by 4 bases, with 13 bases between. CDR3 length: 13 residues. CDR3 DNA sequence: TGCAGTGCGGGGACTCCTAGTTACAATGAGCAGTTCTTC. This sequence encodes CSAGTPSYNEQFF.

The gene calls are TRBV20-1 and TRBJ2-5; the D gene is possibly TRBD1 (5 bases). The CDR3 runs 13 residues. V lost 1 base to trimming and J lost 3 bases, with 9 bases between them. Germline CDR1 DFQATT, CDR2 SNEGSKA (reference sequence). The CDR3 DNA is TGCAGTGCTAGAGGGGGCGGAGAAGAGACCCAGTACTTC. Its protein is CSARGGGEETQYF.

This clonotype was observed at least ten times. The chain links TRBV5-1 to TRBJ2-5; 7 bases fit TRBD1. From germline, CDR1 is SGHRS and CDR2 YFSETQ. The length of the CDR3 is 14 residues. Trimming at V came to 6 bases and at J to 3 bases, leaving 8 bases not matched to a gene. The CDR3 here is CASKGGVVEETQYF. Written as DNA, the CDR3 is TGCGCCAGCAAAGGGGGCGTCGTTGAAGAGACCCAGTACTTC.

This clonotype was seen ten or more times. The chain recombines TRBV5-1 with TRBJ1-1; TRBD1 might be the D (6 bases). Germline loops: CDR1 SGHRS, CDR2 YFSETQ. V lost 4 bases and J 1 base, leaving 11 bases between the germline ends. CDR3 length: 14 residues. CDR3 in amino acids: CASSIRQANTEAFF. The CDR3 nucleotides are TGCGCCAGCAGCATAAGACAGGCGAACACTGAAGCTTTCTTT.

At least ten counts were recorded for this clonotype. V gene TRBV24-1 combines with J gene TRBJ2-3; D is unclear. The V and J ends lost 0 bases and 1 base respectively, with 10 bases between them. Per germline, CDR1 KGHDR and CDR2 SFDVKD. This CDR3 contains 16 residues. DNA for the CDR3: TGTGCCACCAGTGATTTGCATGCGGCCGGCACAGATACGCAGTATTTT. Translating it yields CATSDLHAAGTDTQYF.

This clonotype was picked up many times. The chain is built from TRBV12-3 or TRBV12-4 and TRBJ1-5, with a possible D match to TRBD1 (6 bases). This CDR3 contains 15 residues. V was cut by 4 bases and J by 3 bases, with 13 bases left in between. The CDR3 spells CASSSSTGTNQPQHF. Here the CDR3 DNA reads TGTGCCAGCAGTTCGTCCACAGGGACCAATCAGCCCCAGCATTTT.

This clonotype showed up many times. The rearrangement links TRBV5-1 to TRBJ2-1; 13 bases map to TRBD2. The CDR3 is 15 amino acids. The V segment lost 1 base and the J segment 8 bases; nucleotides outside the gene matches: 3. From germline, CDR1 is SGHRS and CDR2 YFSETQ. This CDR3 reads CASSLTSGRVHEQFF. The CDR3 coding sequence is TGCGCCAGCAGCTTGACTAGCGGGAGGGTCCATGAGCAGTTCTTC.

This clonotype has at least ten counts. The V call is TRBV12-3 or TRBV12-4, the J call TRBJ2-1; D not certain. V was cut by 2 bases and J by 1 base, with 6 bases left in between. The CDR3 is 14 residues long. CDR3 amino acids: CASSLRSSYNEQFF. CDR3 DNA sequence: TGTGCCAGCAGTTTAAGAAGTTCCTACAATGAGCAGTTCTTC.

The chain uses TRBV7-9 and TRBJ2-2; D perhaps matches TRBD2 (5 bases). Trimming stripped 5 bases from V and 7 bases from J, with 11 bases between. Germline CDR1 is SEHNR and CDR2 is FQNEAQ (reference sequence). The CDR3 is made up of 13 amino acids. In DNA form, the CDR3 reads TGTGCCAGCAGCAGAGAGCGGTACGGGGAGCTGTTTTTT. Translation gives CASSRERYGELFF.

This clonotype was seen a handful of times. J is TRBJ1-5 and V is TRBV30; no definite D call. Per the germline V gene, CDR1 is GTSNPN and CDR2 is SVGIG (reference sequence). Between the trimmed V and J ends, which lost 2 bases and 4 bases, there was a span of 9 bases. The CDR3 covers 13 residues. CDR3 in amino acids: CAWSPGPNQPQHF. For the CDR3, the DNA is TGTGCCTGGAGTCCGGGCCCTAATCAGCCCCAGCATTTT.